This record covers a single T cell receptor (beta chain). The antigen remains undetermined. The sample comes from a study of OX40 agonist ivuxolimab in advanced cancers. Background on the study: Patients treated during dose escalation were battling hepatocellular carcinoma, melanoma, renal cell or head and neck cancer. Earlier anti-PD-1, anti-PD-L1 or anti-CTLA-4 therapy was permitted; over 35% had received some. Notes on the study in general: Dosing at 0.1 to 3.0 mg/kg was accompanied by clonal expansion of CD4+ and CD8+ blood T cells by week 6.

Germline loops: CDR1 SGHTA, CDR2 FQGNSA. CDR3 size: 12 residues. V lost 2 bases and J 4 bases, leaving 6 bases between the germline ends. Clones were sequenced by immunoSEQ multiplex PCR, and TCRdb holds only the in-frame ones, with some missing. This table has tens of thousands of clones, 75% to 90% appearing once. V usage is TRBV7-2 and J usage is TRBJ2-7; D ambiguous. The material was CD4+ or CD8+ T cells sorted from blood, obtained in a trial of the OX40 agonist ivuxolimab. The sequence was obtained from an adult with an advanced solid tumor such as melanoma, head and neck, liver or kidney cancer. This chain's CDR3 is CASSLTGYEQYF. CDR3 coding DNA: TGTGCCAGCAGCTTAACCGGTTACGAGCAGTACTTC.